These T cell receptor beta chains were read from a single sample in a study of CD8 T cells in ankylosing spondylitis. MiXCR was run by TCRdb on the 5' RACE reads, yielding one entry per CDR3 protein. The sample consists of about 190,000 distinct CDR3 sequences, under 15% of them appearing once. Sequencing was performed on blood, either unsorted or a sorted T cell fraction (not recorded which). All receptors derive from a female donor with ankylosing spondylitis or in good health (not recorded which). Each CDR3 is given with its conserved first and last residue. D genes are given only for firm matches. Size is stated for part of the rows, as once, few or many counts, or as a class when the clone is expanded.

D gene: NA
clone size: many
J gene: TRBJ1-2
V gene: TRBV6-1
CDR3 protein: CASSREDGYGYTF
CDR3 DNA: TGTGCCAGCAGCCGGGAGGACGGCTATGGCTACACCTTC

D gene: NA
clone size: NA
J gene: TRBJ1-4
V gene: TRBV5-6
CDR3 protein: CASSLRGLANEKLFF
CDR3 DNA: TGTGCCAGCAGCTTGCGAGGGTTGGCTAATGAAAAACTGTTTTTT

D gene: NA
clone size: few
J gene: TRBJ2-7
V gene: TRBV19
CDR3 protein: CARIGRHSISDEQYF
CDR3 DNA: TGTGCCAGAATTGGAAGGCATAGTATCTCGGACGAGCAGTACTTC

D gene: TRBD2
clone size: many
J gene: TRBJ2-1
V gene: TRBV7-3
CDR3 protein: CASSPRAGATYNEQFF
CDR3 DNA: TGTGCCAGCAGCCCCCGAGCGGGAGCGACCTACAATGAGCAGTTCTTC

D gene: TRBD2
clone size: once
J gene: TRBJ2-5
V gene: TRBV5-1
CDR3 protein: CASSLVSGTGETQYF
CDR3 DNA: TGCGCCAGCAGCTTGGTGAGCGGGACTGGTGAGACCCAGTACTTC

D gene: TRBD1
clone size: NA
J gene: TRBJ2-2
V gene: TRBV27
CDR3 protein: CASSTTDRGEPGELFF
CDR3 DNA: TGTGCCAGCAGCACCACGGACAGGGGCGAGCCCGGGGAGCTGTTTTTT

D gene: NA
clone size: NA
J gene: TRBJ1-1
V gene: TRBV5-1
CDR3 protein: CANSLEYRLNTEAFF
CDR3 DNA: TGCGCCAACAGCTTGGAGTACAGGCTGAACACTGAAGCCTTCTTT

D gene: TRBD2
clone size: many
J gene: TRBJ2-3
V gene: TRBV20-1
CDR3 protein: CSAIRAGEDTQYF
CDR3 DNA: TGCAGTGCTATACGTGCGGGGGAAGATACGCAGTATTTT

D gene: TRBD2
clone size: many
J gene: TRBJ2-5
V gene: TRBV20-1
CDR3 protein: CSGLAGGLETQYF
CDR3 DNA: TGCAGTGGGTTAGCGGGAGGGCTGGAGACCCAGTACTTC

D gene: NA
clone size: NA
J gene: TRBJ1-4
V gene: TRBV12-3/TRBV12-4
CDR3 protein: CASSFSRPGGGVEEKLFF
CDR3 DNA: TGTGCCAGCAGTTTCAGTCGGCCAGGCGGGGGAGTGGAAGAAAAACTGTTTTTT

D gene: NA
clone size: few
J gene: TRBJ2-2
V gene: TRBV28
CDR3 protein: CASSEGRTDTGELFF
CDR3 DNA: TGTGCCAGCAGCGAGGGGAGGACGGACACCGGGGAGCTGTTTTTT